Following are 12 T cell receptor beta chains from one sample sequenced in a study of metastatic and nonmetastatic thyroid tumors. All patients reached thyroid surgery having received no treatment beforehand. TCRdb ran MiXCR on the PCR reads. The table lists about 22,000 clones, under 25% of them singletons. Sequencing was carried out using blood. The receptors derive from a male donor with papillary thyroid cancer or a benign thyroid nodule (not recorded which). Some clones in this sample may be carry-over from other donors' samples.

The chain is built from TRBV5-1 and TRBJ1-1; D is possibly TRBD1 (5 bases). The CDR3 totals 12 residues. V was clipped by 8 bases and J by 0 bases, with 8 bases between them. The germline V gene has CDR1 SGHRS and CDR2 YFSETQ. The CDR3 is CASIGVNTEAFF. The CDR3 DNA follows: TGCGCCAGTATAGGGGTGAACACTGAAGCTTTCTTT.

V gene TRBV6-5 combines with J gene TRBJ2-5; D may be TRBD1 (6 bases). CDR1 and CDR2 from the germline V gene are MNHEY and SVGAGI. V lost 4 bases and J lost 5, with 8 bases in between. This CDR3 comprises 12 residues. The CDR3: CASSWGRETQYF. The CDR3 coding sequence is TGTGCCAGCAGTTGGGGGCGGGAGACCCAGTACTTC.

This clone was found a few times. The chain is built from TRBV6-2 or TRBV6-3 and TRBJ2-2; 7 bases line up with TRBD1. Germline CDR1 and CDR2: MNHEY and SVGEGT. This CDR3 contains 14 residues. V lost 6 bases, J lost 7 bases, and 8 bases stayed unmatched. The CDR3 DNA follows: TGTGCCAGCAGACAGACAGGGCGGAGCGGGGAGCTGTTTTTT. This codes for CASRQTGRSGELFF.

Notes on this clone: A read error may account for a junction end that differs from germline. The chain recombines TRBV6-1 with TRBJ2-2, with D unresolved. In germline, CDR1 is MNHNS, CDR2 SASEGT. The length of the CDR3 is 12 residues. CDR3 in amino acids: CTSSVLSGELFF. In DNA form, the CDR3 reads TGTACCAGCAGCGTCCTCTCCGGGGAGCTGTTTTTT.

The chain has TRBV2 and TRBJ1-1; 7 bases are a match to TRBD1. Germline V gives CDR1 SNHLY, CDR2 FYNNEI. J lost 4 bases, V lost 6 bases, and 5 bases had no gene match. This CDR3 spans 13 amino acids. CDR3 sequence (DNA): TGTGCCAGCAGAAACAGGGGACTCACTGAAGCTTTCTTT. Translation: CASRNRGLTEAFF.

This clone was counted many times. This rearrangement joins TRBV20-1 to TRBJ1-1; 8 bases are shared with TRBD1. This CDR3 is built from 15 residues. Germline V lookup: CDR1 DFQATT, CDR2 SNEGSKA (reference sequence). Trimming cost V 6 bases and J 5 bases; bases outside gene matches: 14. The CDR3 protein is CSAALQGGVGTEAFF. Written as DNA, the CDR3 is TGCAGTGCCGCCCTACAGGGGGGGGTAGGGACTGAAGCTTTCTTT.

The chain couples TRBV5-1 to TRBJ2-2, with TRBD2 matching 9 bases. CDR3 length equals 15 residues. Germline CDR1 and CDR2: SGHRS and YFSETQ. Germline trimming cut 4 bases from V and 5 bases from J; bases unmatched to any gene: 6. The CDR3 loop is CASSRAGGETGELFF. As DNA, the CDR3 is TGCGCCAGCAGCAGAGCGGGAGGAGAAACCGGGGAGCTGTTTTTT. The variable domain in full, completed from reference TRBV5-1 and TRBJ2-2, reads KAGVTQTPRYLIKTRGQQVTLSCSPISGHRSVSWYQQTPGQGLQFLFEYFSETQRNKGNFPGRFSGRQFSNSRSEMNVSTLELGDSALYLCASSRAGGETGELFFGEGSRLTVL.

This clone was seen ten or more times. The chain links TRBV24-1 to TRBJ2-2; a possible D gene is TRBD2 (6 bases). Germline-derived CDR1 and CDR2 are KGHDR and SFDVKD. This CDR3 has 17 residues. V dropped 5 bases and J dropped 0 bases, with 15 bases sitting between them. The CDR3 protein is CATSGRTSRANTGELFF. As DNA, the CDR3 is TGTGCCACCAGTGGCCGAACTAGCAGGGCGAACACCGGGGAGCTGTTTTTT.

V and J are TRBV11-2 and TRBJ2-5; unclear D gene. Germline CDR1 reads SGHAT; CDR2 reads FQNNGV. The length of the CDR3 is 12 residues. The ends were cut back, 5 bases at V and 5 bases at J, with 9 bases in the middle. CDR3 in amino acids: CASSLTGETQYF. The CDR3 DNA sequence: TGTGCCAGCAGCCTAACCGGGGAGACCCAGTACTTC.

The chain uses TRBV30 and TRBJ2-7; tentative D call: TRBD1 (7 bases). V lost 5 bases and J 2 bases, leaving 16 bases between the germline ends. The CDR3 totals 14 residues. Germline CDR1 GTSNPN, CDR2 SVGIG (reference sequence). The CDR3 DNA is TGTGCCTGGCGCGGGACAGCCCTTACCTACGAGCAGTACTTC. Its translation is CAWRGTALTYEQYF.

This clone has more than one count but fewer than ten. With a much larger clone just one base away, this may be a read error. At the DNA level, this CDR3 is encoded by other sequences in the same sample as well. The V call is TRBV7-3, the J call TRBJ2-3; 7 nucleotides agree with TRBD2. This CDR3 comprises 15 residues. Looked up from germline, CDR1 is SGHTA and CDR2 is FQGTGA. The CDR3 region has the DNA TGCGCCAGCAGCCGCGGCGGGAGCATCACAGATACGCAGTATTTT. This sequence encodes CASSRGGSITDTQYF.

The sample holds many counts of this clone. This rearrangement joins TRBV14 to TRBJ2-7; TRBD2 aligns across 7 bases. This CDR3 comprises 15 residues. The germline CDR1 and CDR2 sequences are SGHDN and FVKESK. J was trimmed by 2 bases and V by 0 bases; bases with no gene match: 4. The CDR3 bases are TGTGCCAGCAGCCAAGAAGCGGGACTCACCTACGAGCAGTACTTC. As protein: CASSQEAGLTYEQYF.